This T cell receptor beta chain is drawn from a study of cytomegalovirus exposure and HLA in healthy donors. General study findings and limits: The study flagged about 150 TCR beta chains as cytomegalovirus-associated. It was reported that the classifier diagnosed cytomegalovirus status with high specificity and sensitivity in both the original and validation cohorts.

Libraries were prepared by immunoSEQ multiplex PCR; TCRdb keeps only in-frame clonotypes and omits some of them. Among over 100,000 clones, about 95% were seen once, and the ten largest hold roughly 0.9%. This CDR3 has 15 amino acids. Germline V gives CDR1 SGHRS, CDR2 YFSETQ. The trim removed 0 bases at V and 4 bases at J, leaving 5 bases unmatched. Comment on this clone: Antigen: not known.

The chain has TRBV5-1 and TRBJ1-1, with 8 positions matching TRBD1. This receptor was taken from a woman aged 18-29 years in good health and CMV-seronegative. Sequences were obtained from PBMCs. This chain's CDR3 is CASSLGTGSVTEAFF. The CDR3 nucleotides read TGCGCCAGCAGCTTGGGGACAGGGTCCGTCACTGAAGCTTTCTTT.